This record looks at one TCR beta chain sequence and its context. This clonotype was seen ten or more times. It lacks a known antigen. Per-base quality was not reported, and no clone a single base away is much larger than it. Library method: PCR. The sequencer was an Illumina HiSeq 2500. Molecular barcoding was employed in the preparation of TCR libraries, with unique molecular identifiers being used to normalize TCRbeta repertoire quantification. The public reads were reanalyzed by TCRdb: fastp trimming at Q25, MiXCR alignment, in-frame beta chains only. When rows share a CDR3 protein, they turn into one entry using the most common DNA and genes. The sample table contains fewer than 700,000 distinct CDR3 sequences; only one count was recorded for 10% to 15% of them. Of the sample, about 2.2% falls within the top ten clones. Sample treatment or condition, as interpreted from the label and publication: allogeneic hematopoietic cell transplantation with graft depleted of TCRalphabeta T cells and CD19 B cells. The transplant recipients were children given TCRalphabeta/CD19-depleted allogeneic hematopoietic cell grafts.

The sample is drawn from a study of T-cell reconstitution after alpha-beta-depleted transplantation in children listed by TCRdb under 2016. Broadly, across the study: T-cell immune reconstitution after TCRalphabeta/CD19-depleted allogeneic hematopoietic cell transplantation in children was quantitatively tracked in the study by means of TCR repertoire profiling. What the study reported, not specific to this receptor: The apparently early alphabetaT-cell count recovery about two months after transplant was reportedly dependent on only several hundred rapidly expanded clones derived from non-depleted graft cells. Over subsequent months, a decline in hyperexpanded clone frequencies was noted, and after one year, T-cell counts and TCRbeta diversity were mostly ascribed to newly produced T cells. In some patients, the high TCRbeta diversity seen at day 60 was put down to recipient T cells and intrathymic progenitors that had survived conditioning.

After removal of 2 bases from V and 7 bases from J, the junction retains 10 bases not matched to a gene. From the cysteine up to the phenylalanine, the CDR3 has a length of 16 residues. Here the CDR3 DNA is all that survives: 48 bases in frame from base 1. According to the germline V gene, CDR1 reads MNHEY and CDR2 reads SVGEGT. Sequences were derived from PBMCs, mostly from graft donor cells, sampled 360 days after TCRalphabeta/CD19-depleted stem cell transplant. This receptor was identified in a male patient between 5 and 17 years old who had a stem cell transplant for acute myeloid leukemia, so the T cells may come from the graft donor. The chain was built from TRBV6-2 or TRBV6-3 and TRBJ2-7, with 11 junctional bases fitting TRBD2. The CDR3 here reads CASSYPRLAGREEQYF. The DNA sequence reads TGTGCCAGCAGTTACCCGAGACTAGCGGGGAGAGAGGAGCAGTACTTC.